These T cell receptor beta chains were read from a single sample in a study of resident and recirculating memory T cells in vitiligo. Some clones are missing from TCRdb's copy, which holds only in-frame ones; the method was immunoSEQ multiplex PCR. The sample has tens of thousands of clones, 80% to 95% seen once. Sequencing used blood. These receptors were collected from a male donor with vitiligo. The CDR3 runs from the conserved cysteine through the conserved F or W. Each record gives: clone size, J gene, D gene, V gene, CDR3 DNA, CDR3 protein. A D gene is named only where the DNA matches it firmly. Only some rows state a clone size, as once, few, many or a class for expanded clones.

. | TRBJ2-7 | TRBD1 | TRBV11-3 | TGTGCCAGCAGCCCTACAGGGGGCCTCTACGAGCAGTACTTC | CASSPTGGLYEQYF
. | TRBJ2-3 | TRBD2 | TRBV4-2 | TGTGCCAGCAGCCTGACTAGCGGGGCAGATACGCAGTATTTT | CASSLTSGADTQYF
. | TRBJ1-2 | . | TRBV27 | TGTGCCAGCAGTTTATTAGGTCAGGCGACTAACTATGGCTACACCTTC | CASSLLGQATNYGYTF
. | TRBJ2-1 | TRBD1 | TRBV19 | TGTGCCAGTGGAATAATGACCGGGACAGGGGTTAACAATGAGCAGTTCTTC | CASGIMTGTGVNNEQFF
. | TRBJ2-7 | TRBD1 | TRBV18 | TGTGCCAGCTCACCGGGCAGGGGGAGCTCCTACGAGCAGTACTTC | CASSPGRGSSYEQYF
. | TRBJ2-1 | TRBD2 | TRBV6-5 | TGTGCCAGCAGTCGTAGCGGGGTCGGGAATGAGCAGTTCTTC | CASSRSGVGNEQFF
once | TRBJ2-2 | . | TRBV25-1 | TGTGCCAGCAGTGAATTCTCTAGTCAGGGGGAGCTGTTTTTT | CASSEFSSQGELFF
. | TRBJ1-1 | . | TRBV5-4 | TGTGCCAGCAGCTTAACACAACCGGGCGGGACTGAAGCTTTCTTT | CASSLTQPGGTEAFF
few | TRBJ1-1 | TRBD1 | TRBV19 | TGTGCCAGTAGTATAGTCGAGGGGGCGGCTGAAGCTTTCTTT | CASSIVEGAAEAFF
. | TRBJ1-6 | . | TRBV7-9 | TGTGCCAGCACCGTAGACACTAATTCACCCCTCCACTTT | CASTVDTNSPLHF
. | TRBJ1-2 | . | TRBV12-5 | TGTGCTAGTGGTTTGGAAGGGGGGGCCTATGGCTACACCTTC | CASGLEGGAYGYTF
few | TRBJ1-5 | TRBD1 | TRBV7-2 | TGTGCCAGCAGCTCCGGACAGGGCCAGCCCCAGCATTTT | CASSSGQGQPQHF
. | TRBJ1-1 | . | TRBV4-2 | TGTGCCAGCAGCCGAGAGGAGACGGTGAACACTGAAGCTTTCTTT | CASSREETVNTEAFF
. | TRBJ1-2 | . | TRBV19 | TGTGCCAGTAGTATTCTACTGAACTCTAACTATGGCTACACCTTC | CASSILLNSNYGYTF
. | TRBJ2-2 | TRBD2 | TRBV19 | TGTGCCAGTAGTGCGTCACCGGGACTAGCGGGAAGGGGGCTGTTTTTT | CASSASPGLAGRGLFF
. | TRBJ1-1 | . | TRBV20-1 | TGCAGTGCCTTCCGGACTGAAGCTTTCTTT | CSAFRTEAFF
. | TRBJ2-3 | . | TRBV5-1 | TGCGCCAGCAGCCTCAGTAGGGGGGGCCCAGATACGCAGTATTTT | CASSLSRGGPDTQYF
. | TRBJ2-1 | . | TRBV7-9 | TGTGCCAGCAGCTCCCGGACAGGCGACGGAGGGGGCGGTGAGCAGTTCTTC | CASSSRTGDGGGGEQFF
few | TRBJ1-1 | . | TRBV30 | TGTGCCTGGAACAGGGAAAGGAATGCTTTCTTT | CAWNRERNAFF
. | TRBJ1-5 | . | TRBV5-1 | TGCGCCAGCAGTTTGACAGTCAATCAGCCCCAGCATTTT | CASSLTVNQPQHF
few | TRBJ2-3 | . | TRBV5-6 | TGTGCCAGCAGCTTGAAGGGTAGCGCCGACAAAGATACGCAGTATTTT | CASSLKGSADKDTQYF
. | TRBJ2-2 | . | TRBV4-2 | TGTGCCAGCAGCCAAGAAAGACTGGTCGGGGAGCTGTTTTTT | CASSQERLVGELFF
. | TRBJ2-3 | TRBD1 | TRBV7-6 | TGTGCCAGCAGCTTAATGGGGACAGGGGTAGAAGATACGCAGTATTTT | CASSLMGTGVEDTQYF
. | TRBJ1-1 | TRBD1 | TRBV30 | TGTGCCTGGAGCCAAAACCGGCTAGACAGGGCGAACACTGAAGCTTTCTTT | CAWSQNRLDRANTEAFF
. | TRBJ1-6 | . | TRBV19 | TGTGCCAGTAGAGGGAGGAGATCCCTCCACTTT | CASRGRRSLHF
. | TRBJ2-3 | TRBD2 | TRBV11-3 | TGTGCCAGCAGCCTCCGACTAGCGGGGGGTTCAGATACGCAGTATTTT | CASSLRLAGGSDTQYF
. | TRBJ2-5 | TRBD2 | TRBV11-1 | TGTGCCAGCAGTCCAGGCGCGGGGGGCCACATAGGGACCCAGTACTTC | CASSPGAGGHIGTQYF
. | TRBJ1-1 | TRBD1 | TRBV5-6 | TGTGCCAGCAGCATACGGACAGGGGGAGGGAACACTGAAGCTTTCTTT | CASSIRTGGGNTEAFF
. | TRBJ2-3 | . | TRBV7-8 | TGTGCCAGCAGCTTAGCCCCTGGCCCGAAAGAAGATACGCAGTATTTT | CASSLAPGPKEDTQYF
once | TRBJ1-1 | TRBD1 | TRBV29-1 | TGCAGCGTTGTCGGCAGGGGGACGAGGAACGCCTTTCTGGCTGAAGCTTTCTTT | CSVVGRGTRNAFLAEAFF
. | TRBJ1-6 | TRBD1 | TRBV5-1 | TGCGCCAGCAGCTTGGACGGACAGGGTTTGAGTTCACCCCTCCACTTT | CASSLDGQGLSSPLHF
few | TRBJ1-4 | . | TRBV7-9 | TGTGCCAGCAGCTTAGAACAGAATGAAAAACTGTTTTTT | CASSLEQNEKLFF
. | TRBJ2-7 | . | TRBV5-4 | TGTGCCAGCAGCTTAATCGACAGACCCTACGAGCAGTACTTC | CASSLIDRPYEQYF
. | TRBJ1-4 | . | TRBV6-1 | TGTGCCAGCAGTGAAGTCCCCCAGGGCGAGGAAAAACTGTTTTTT | CASSEVPQGEEKLFF
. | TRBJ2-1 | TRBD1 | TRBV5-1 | TGCGCCAGCAGCCGACAACCGGGACAGGACAATGAGCAGTTCTTC | CASSRQPGQDNEQFF
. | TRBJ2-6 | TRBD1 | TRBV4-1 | TGCGCCAGCAGCCTCCAAGGGGGCCAGGGGCTAGGGGCCTCTGGGGCCAACGTCCTGACTTTC | CASSLQGGQGLGASGANVLTF
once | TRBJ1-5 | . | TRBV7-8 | TGTGCCAGCAGCTCCTCGAGCAGGTATAGCAATCAGCCCCAGCATTTT | CASSSSSRYSNQPQHF
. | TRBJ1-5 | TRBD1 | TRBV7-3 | TGTGCCAGCACCAAGAACAGGGGTAGCAATCAGCCCCAGCATTTT | CASTKNRGSNQPQHF
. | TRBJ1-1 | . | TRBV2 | TGTGCCAAGACTAGGGTGGAGCACACTGAAGCTTTCTTT | CAKTRVEHTEAFF
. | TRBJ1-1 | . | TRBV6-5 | TGTGCCAGCAGCCCCGGGGGGGCGAGTACTGAAGCTTTCTTT | CASSPGGASTEAFF
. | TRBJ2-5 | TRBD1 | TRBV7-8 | TGTGCCAGCAGCGACGCCAGGACAGGGCTAGAGACCCAGTACTTC | CASSDARTGLETQYF
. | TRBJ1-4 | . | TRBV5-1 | TGCGCCAGCAGCCCCCTCCTTGCAACTAATGAAAAACTGTTTTTT | CASSPLLATNEKLFF
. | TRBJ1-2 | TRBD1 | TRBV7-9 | TGTGCCAGCAGCTTCTGGGACAGGGGGGACTATGGCTACACCTTC | CASSFWDRGDYGYTF
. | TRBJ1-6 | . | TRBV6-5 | TGTGCCAGCAGTTACTCGAAGAACAGTAATTCACCCCTCCACTTT | CASSYSKNSNSPLHF